This T cell receptor (beta chain) is from a study of T cell responses to AZD1222 COVID-19 vaccine. Overall study results and limits: Reportedly, close to half of spike-specific TCRs are directed against unmutated variant regions. Among vaccine-associated CD4 TCRs, coverage spanned spike, with dominance at 160-218 and 743-854.

Sequencing was performed with immunoSEQ multiplex PCR; in TCRdb, only in-frame clones are kept and a portion is missing. The sample lists around 150,000 clones, roughly 92% occurring once. V was cut by 5 bases and J by 2 bases, with 13 bases left in between. CDR3 length: 14 amino acids. From germline, CDR1 is SGHTA and CDR2 FQGNSA. This clone was found once. Antigen specificity is unknown. The sequencing here drew on peripheral blood, taken 28 days after the second AZD1222 dose. This TCR derives from an adult who received the AZD1222 COVID-19 vaccine. The V and J genes are TRBV7-2 and TRBJ2-7; no reliable D call. In DNA form, the CDR3 reads TGTGCCAGCAGCCTACAGAGATTGGCCTACGAGCAGTACTTC. As protein: CASSLQRLAYEQYF.